Presented here are 30 T cell receptor beta chains from one specimen sequenced in a study of T cell repertoires in cytomegalovirus infection. TCRdb fed the reads into MiXCR, producing one record per CDR3 protein. The data contain 170,000 or so distinct CDR3 sequences, 13% to 15% of them singletons. The sequencing sample was made of PBMCs. These receptors were collected from a human donor in good health (CMV status not recorded). Some clones in this sample may be carry-over from other donors' samples.

This clonotype has ten or more counts. The DNA for the CDR3 is TGTGCCAGCAGCTTAGTTATCTCGGCGGGGGAGCAGTACTTC. Translating it yields CASSLVISAGEQYF. The rearrangement links TRBV7-4 to TRBJ2-7, with a weak D call TRBD2 (6 bases). Germline V gene sequence: CDR1 SGHVT, CDR2 SQSDAQ. Trimming left V 1 base short and J 7 bases short, with 14 bases between. This CDR3 region has 14 residues. The whole variable domain, remainder taken from reference TRBV7-4 and TRBJ2-7, is GAGVSQSPRYKVAKRGRDVALRCDSISGHVTLYWYRQTLGQGSEVLTYSQSDAQRDKSGRPSGRFSAERPERSVSTLKIQRTEQGDSAVYLCASSLVISAGEQYFGPGTRLTVT.

This clonotype occurred a few times. The V and J genes are TRBV10-2 and TRBJ2-2; 7 bases are a match to TRBD1. Germline V lookup: CDR1 WSHSY, CDR2 SAAADI. J lost 3 bases, V lost 8 bases, and 0 bases had no gene match. This CDR3 has 12 residues. The CDR3 nucleotides are TGCGCCAGCGACAGGGACACCGGGGAGCTGTTTTTT. It yields the protein CASDRDTGELFF.

This clonotype has ten or more counts. The V and J genes are TRBV2 and TRBJ2-5; possibly TRBD1 or TRBD2 for D (6 bases each). The CDR3 spans 15 residues. The V gene's germline CDR1 is SNHLY and CDR2 FYNNEI. With 3 bases removed from V and 2 bases from J, the gap between germline ends came to 13 bases. DNA of the CDR3: TGTGCCAGCAGTGACATGGGGGCGGGACAAGAGACCCAGTACTTC. Amino acid sequence: CASSDMGAGQETQYF.

This clonotype was seen ten or more times. The rearrangement joins TRBV7-2 to TRBJ2-2; D not resolved. The germline gives CDR1 SGHTA, CDR2 FQGNSA. The V gene lost 2 bases and the J gene lost 7 bases, with 5 bases spanning the gap. This CDR3 is built from 12 residues. DNA of the CDR3: TGTGCCAGCAGCTTATTCAACGGGGAGCTGTTTTTT. Its translation: CASSLFNGELFF. Full variable domain (missing parts from reference TRBV7-2 and TRBJ2-2): GAGVSQSPSNKVTEKGKDVELRCDPISGHTALYWYRQSLGQGLEFLIYFQGNSAPDKSGLPSDRFSAERTGGSVSTLTIQRTQQEDSAVYLCASSLFNGELFFGEGSRLTVL.

This clonotype showed up many times. The chain combines TRBV19 with TRBJ2-1, with TRBD2 matching over 14 bases. V shed 4 bases, J shed 2 bases, and the junction held 10 bases outside the gene matches. Per germline, CDR1 LNHDA and CDR2 SQIVND (reference sequence). This CDR3 spans 19 amino acids. CDR3 residues: CASSKTASGLAGAYNEQFF. DNA for the CDR3: TGTGCCAGTAGTAAGACGGCCTCGGGACTAGCGGGAGCCTACAATGAGCAGTTCTTC.

This clonotype was observed at least ten times. The rearrangement links TRBV6-5 to TRBJ2-1; tentative D call: TRBD1 (5 bases). V shed 2 bases and J shed 6 bases, with 11 bases lying between them. CDR1 and CDR2 (germline): MNHEY, SVGAGI. CDR3 length: 14 amino acids. In DNA, the CDR3 is TGTGCCAGCAGTTACACAGGAAGAGGCAATGAGCAGTTCTTC. This translates into CASSYTGRGNEQFF.

This clonotype was picked up a small number of times. The rearrangement uses TRBV24-1 and TRBJ2-1; a weak D match, TRBD1 (6 bases). Germline CDR1 reads KGHDR; CDR2 reads SFDVKD. CDR3 length: 12 residues. V was cut by 5 bases and J by 7 bases, with 8 bases left in between. CDR3 sequence: CATSGQVNEQFF. The CDR3 DNA follows: TGTGCCACCAGTGGACAGGTAAATGAGCAGTTCTTC.

The chain employs TRBV5-6 and TRBJ2-5, with D hard to call. This CDR3 contains 14 residues. V was clipped by 4 bases and J by 5 bases, with 15 bases between them. Germline-derived CDR1 and CDR2 are SGHDT and YYEEEE. The CDR3 here is CASSLQTILETQYF. Written as DNA, the CDR3 is TGTGCCAGCAGCCTCCAAACCATTTTGGAGACCCAGTACTTC.

This chain connects TRBV20-1 to TRBJ1-2; the match to TRBD1 covers 7 bases. CDR3 length: 17 residues. The V and J ends lost 2 bases and 0 bases, in that order; junction bases with no gene match: 12. Per the germline V gene, CDR1 is DFQATT and CDR2 is SNEGSKA (reference sequence). The CDR3 bases are TGCAGTGCTAGAACAGGGACAGCCACTCCCGCTAACTATGGCTACACCTTC. Translation gives CSARTGTATPANYGYTF.

This clonotype was recorded many times. V and J are TRBV12-3 or TRBV12-4 and TRBJ2-3, with 14 bases fitting TRBD2. Trimming at V came to 6 bases and at J to 7 bases, leaving 6 bases not matched to a gene. The CDR3 has 15 residues. The CDR3 DNA follows: TGTGCCAGCAGACCCGGGACTAGCGGGGGATATACGCAGTATTTT. Encoded protein: CASRPGTSGGYTQYF.

The chain has TRBV19 and TRBJ1-1; no clear D gene. The V gene's germline CDR1 is LNHDA and CDR2 SQIVND (reference sequence). The CDR3 totals 15 residues. Trimming left V 5 bases short and J 6 bases short, with 19 bases between. CDR3 nucleotides: TGTGCCAGTAGTTGGGCGGGCAGGTACGATTCTGAAGCTTTCTTT. This translates into CASSWAGRYDSEAFF.

At least ten counts were recorded for this clonotype. The chain couples TRBV7-9 to TRBJ2-6, with D uncertain. Germline assignment: CDR1 SEHNR and CDR2 FQNEAQ (reference sequence). There are 16 residues in the CDR3. V gave up 5 bases and J gave up 0 bases, with 11 bases separating them. DNA for the CDR3: TGTGCCAGCAGCCCCTCTCAAATCTCTGGGGCCAACGTCCTGACTTTC. Its translation: CASSPSQISGANVLTF.

In this sample, this clonotype turned up many times. The chain couples TRBV15 to TRBJ2-1, with D possibly being TRBD1 or TRBD2 (6 bases each). V shed 1 base and J shed 10 bases, with 11 bases lying between them. Per germline, CDR1 LNHNV and CDR2 YYDKDF (reference sequence). The CDR3 is made up of 13 amino acids. CDR3 sequence: CATSRGFGGEQFF. The CDR3 coding sequence is TGTGCCACCAGCAGAGGCTTCGGGGGCGAGCAGTTCTTC. Full variable domain (remainder filled in from reference TRBV15 and TRBJ2-1): DAMVIQNPRYQVTQFGKPVTLSCSQTLNHNVMYWYQQKSSQAPKLLFHYYDKDFNNEADTPDNFQSRRPNTSFCFLDIRSPGLGDTAMYLCATSRGFGGEQFFGPGTRLTVL.

This clonotype has ten or more counts. V usage is TRBV12-3 or TRBV12-4 and J usage is TRBJ1-1, with TRBD1 identical over 11 bases. This CDR3 has 17 amino acids. V shed 6 bases and J 5 bases; nucleotides not matched to a gene: 14. The CDR3 protein is CASSRGQGARRTTEAFF. In nucleotides, the CDR3 is TGTGCCAGCAGCCGCGGACAGGGGGCGCGAAGAACAACTGAAGCTTTCTTT.

This clonotype was seen at least ten times. The genes are TRBV6-1 and TRBJ2-5, with D unclear. V lost 6 bases and J 2 bases, leaving 10 bases between the germline ends. Germline values: CDR1 MNHNS, CDR2 SASEGT. The length of the CDR3 is 13 residues. CDR3 residues: CASSPILQETQYF. Written as DNA, the CDR3 is TGTGCCAGCAGCCCGATCCTGCAAGAGACCCAGTACTTC.

The chain uses TRBV28 and TRBJ1-1; no clear D gene. Trimming removed 2 bases from V and 6 bases from J, with 10 bases in between. The CDR3 totals 13 residues. The germline CDR1 and CDR2 sequences are MDHEN and SYDVKM. CDR3 in amino acids: CASSLGFRAEAFF. CDR3 in DNA: TGTGCCAGCAGTTTAGGGTTTCGGGCTGAAGCTTTCTTT.

The chain links TRBV28 to TRBJ2-7; D not certain. Germline loops: CDR1 MDHEN, CDR2 SYDVKM. V was cut by 10 bases and J by 5 bases, with 15 bases left in between. The CDR3 has 12 residues. The CDR3: CAISSYQHEQYF. The CDR3 nucleotides read TGTGCCATCTCGAGTTATCAGCACGAGCAGTACTTC.

The chain links TRBV7-2 to TRBJ1-5, with a tentative D call TRBD1 (6 bases). The CDR3 contains 15 residues. Germline CDR1 and CDR2: SGHTA and FQGNSA. Trimming stripped 2 bases from V and 11 bases from J, with 19 bases between. The DNA for the CDR3 is TGTGCCAGCAGCTTAATGGTCGGGGGGGGCACGGCCCAGCATTTT. Translation gives CASSLMVGGGTAQHF.

In this sample, this clonotype turned up many times. The chain employs TRBV10-1 and TRBJ2-3; weak D call: TRBD1 (6 bases). V gave up 0 bases and J gave up 6 bases, with 16 bases separating them. The CDR3 runs 16 residues. Per germline, CDR1 WNHNN and CDR2 SYGVQD (reference sequence). The CDR3 DNA reads as TGCGCCAGCAGTGAGTCTACAGGGAAAGGTTTGGATACGCAGTATTTT. This sequence encodes CASSESTGKGLDTQYF.

J is TRBJ1-2 and V is TRBV6-5, with TRBD1 as a possible D gene (5 bases). Per germline, CDR1 MNHEY and CDR2 SVGAGI. V was pared by 8 bases and J by 4 bases, with 11 bases between. The CDR3 has 12 amino acids. CDR3 protein: CASRGGSYGYTF. The CDR3 region has the DNA TGTGCCAGCCGGGGGGGGAGCTATGGCTACACCTTC.

This clonotype was seen repeatedly, ten times or more. This chain links TRBV11-1 with TRBJ2-7; 7 positions match TRBD1. Unmatched junction bases numbered 7, after V lost 1 base and J lost 4 bases. The CDR3 runs 15 residues. Germline V CDR1 and CDR2: SGHAT, FQDESV (reference sequence). DNA of the CDR3: TGTGCCAGCAGCTTAGTGGGGACAGAACTTTACGAGCAGTACTTC. Amino acids: CASSLVGTELYEQYF.

This clonotype was seen a few times. The V call is TRBV20-1, the J call TRBJ2-5, with 7 bases matching TRBD1. Germline V gives CDR1 DFQATT, CDR2 SNEGSKA (reference sequence). This CDR3 region has 12 residues. V shed 4 bases and J 5 bases; nucleotides not matched to a gene: 4. The CDR3 spells CSAKTGFETQYF. For the CDR3, the DNA is TGCAGTGCTAAGACAGGGTTCGAGACCCAGTACTTC.

The sample holds many counts of this clonotype. The J gene is TRBJ2-7, the V gene TRBV4-1; 10 bases are a match to TRBD2. Germline V gene lookup returns CDR1 MGHRA and CDR2 YSYEKL. The CDR3 totals 17 residues. The V and J ends lost 1 base and 0 bases, in that order; junction bases with no gene match: 6. CDR3 nucleotides: TGCGCCAGCAGCCAAGGGATAGCGGGGGGTCCCTCCTACGAGCAGTACTTC. It encodes CASSQGIAGGPSYEQYF.

The genes are TRBV18 and TRBJ2-7; 10 bases align to TRBD1. The length of the CDR3 is 16 residues. V was pared by 0 bases and J by 3 bases, with 5 bases of the junction left unmatched. Germline CDR1 and CDR2: KGHSH and LQKENI. Here the CDR3 DNA reads TGTGCCAGCTCACCACCTGGGACAGGGGCTCTCTACGAGCAGTACTTC. Residues: CASSPPGTGALYEQYF. Filled out from reference TRBV18 and TRBJ2-7, the complete variable domain reads NAGVMQNPRHLVRRRGQEARLRCSPMKGHSHVYWYRQLPEEGLKFMVYLQKENIIDESGMPKERFSAEFPKEGPSILRIQQVVRGDSAAYFCASSPPGTGALYEQYFGPGTRLTVT.

This clonotype was counted only a few times. The V gene is TRBV19, the J gene TRBJ2-3; D is ambiguous. The CDR3 runs 12 residues. In germline, CDR1 is LNHDA, CDR2 SQIVND (reference sequence). V was cut by 6 bases and J by 10 bases, with 14 bases left in between. This CDR3 reads CASRTESDAQYF. DNA of the CDR3: TGTGCCAGTAGAACCGAGTCGGATGCGCAGTATTTT. Looking up the rest from reference TRBV19 and TRBJ2-3 gives the full variable domain: DGGITQSPKYLFRKEGQNVTLSCEQNLNHDAMYWYRQDPGQGLRLIYYSQIVNDFQKGDIAEGYSVSREKKESFPLTVTSAQKNPTAFYLCASRTESDAQYFGPGTRLTVL.

This clonotype appeared a few times. V and J are TRBV29-1 and TRBJ1-2, with 9 positions matching TRBD1. CDR3 length equals 20 residues. Germline loops: CDR1 SQVTM, CDR2 ANQGSEA. V lost 0 bases, J lost 0 bases, and 17 bases stayed unmatched. Here the CDR3 DNA reads TGCAGCGTTGAAGATCCTAAGGTTGCACAGGGGGCTCTAGCTAACTATGGCTACACCTTC. Its protein is CSVEDPKVAQGALANYGYTF.

The chain combines TRBV7-9 with TRBJ2-4; TRBD2 aligns across 9 bases. The junction had 10 bases not matched to a gene; V was cut back by 3 bases and J by 7 bases. The CDR3 totals 16 residues. Germline-derived CDR1 and CDR2 are SEHNR and FQNEAQ (reference sequence). The CDR3 DNA reads TGTGCCAGCAGCTTCGTCCTAGCGGGGTCATTGAACATTCAGTACTTC. Its protein product is CASSFVLAGSLNIQYF.

The CDR3 DNA sequence: TGTGCCAGCTCCCTCGCGGCGGTCAATCAGCCCCAGCATTTT. Translating gives CASSLAAVNQPQHF. V usage is TRBV12-3 or TRBV12-4 and J usage is TRBJ1-5; D not certain. CDR3 length equals 14 residues. With 8 bases removed from V and 3 bases from J, the gap between germline ends came to 14 bases.

This clonotype was detected ten times or more. The chain carries TRBV7-2 and TRBJ1-2; 9 bases fit TRBD1. The CDR3 extends over 17 amino acids. Germline trimming cut 5 bases from V and 1 base from J; bases unmatched to any gene: 11. Germline lookup yields CDR1 SGHTA and CDR2 FQGNSA. CDR3 nucleotides: TGTGCCAGCAGCGTCGGGACAGGGATAAAGATTAACTATGGCTACACCTTC. Its protein product is CASSVGTGIKINYGYTF.

This chain connects TRBV19 to TRBJ1-2; 7 bases are a match to TRBD1. Germline V CDR1 and CDR2: LNHDA, SQIVND (reference sequence). CDR3 length: 14 amino acids. V was clipped by 8 bases and J by 3 bases; unmatched bases: 9. The CDR3 reads CASSVRGRDYGYTF. The CDR3 coding sequence is TGTGCCAGTTCCGTTAGGGGGCGTGACTATGGCTACACCTTC.